This TCR beta chain was recovered during a study of CD8 T cells in cerebrospinal fluid in Alzheimer's disease (dated by TCRdb to the early 2020s). For the wider study: The study assessed CSF T cell clonal expansion with two single-cell approaches: plate-based nested PCR sequencing and droplet-based sequencing. In the droplet-based CSF analysis comparing patients with controls, 10 or so healthy controls (roughly 11,000 cells) and 10 or so patients with MCI or Alzheimer's disease (roughly 10,000 cells) were included. CSF gene-expression analysis, which included Parkinson's disease patients, covered 24 samples in total. Whether clonally expanded T cells were present in cerebrospinal fluid from healthy elderly individuals and from patients with neurodegenerative disease was tested. The investigation overall reported the following: Only samples with detectable clones (approximately eleven healthy, 5 MCI, 5 AD, 6 PD) were included in the overall clonality comparison. A higher percentage of TCRs was made up by the largest CSF clone in patients with MCI or Alzheimer's disease than in controls. When data were pooled, 4 of 6 Alzheimer's patients but only 1 of 10 healthy subjects had a highly expanded clone, defined as at least 3% of TCRs. The EBV-specific clones were neither the most highly expanded clones nor enriched among patients. It was cautioned by the authors that a causal link between EBV and Alzheimer's disease is not established by the detection of EBV-specific TCRs in CSF.

All participants were free of acute infectious disease and in good physical condition. Neurodegeneration in patients was confirmed with biomarkers including neurofilament, amyloid-beta and tau. For droplet-based sequencing, live CSF cells were sorted with a live/dead marker. CSF was obtained by lumbar puncture, and immune cells were pelleted by centrifugation at 300g. CSF samples were inspected for red blood cells, and any blood-contaminated sample was excluded. CSF cells were cryopreserved in freezing medium, frozen overnight at -80 degrees C, and subsequently stored in liquid nitrogen. Before analysis, CSF samples had been stored for less than seven months. Library method: 10x single-cell sequencing. CSF cells were profiled with 10X Genomics single-cell V(D)J and 5' gene-expression libraries. An Illumina NextSeq550 was used to sequence CSF single-cell TCR libraries. The authors processed their data as follows. After V(D)J reads were mapped to the vdj-GRCh38 alts ensemble 2.0.0 reference, the Cell Ranger vdj pipeline was used to analyse the reads. Cell barcodes sharing the same set of productive CDR3 nucleotide sequences were defined as clonotypes. To link clonality with transcriptional profiles, clonotype information was incorporated into Seurat v3.0 gene-expression metadata. Exclusion was applied to CSF cells with more than 1,800 genes, more than 7,500 UMIs or more than 10% mitochondrial reads. To identify TCRs with known antigen specificity, CDR3-beta sequences were compared against VDJdb. Network analysis of clone sharing used the R package qgraph and included only TCRs with complete alpha and beta chains. TCRdb reprocessed the reads; each CDR3 protein sequence makes one entry, and DNA is unavailable. TCRdb's processing, not the authors' own work, is the source of the V and J calls. This sample's table has entries for 1,500 or so distinct CDR3 sequences. The top ten clones comprise approximately 11% of the sample.

By frequency, this clonotype is medium-sized (0.01 to 0.1%), with no count recorded. What this receptor recognizes is not known. The CDR3 sequence holds 15 residues, the cysteine and phenylalanine included. DNA is not recorded here. Reading the germline V gene gives CDR1 MGHRA and CDR2 YSYEKL. The V and J genes are TRBV4-1 and TRBJ1-2; the D gene TCRdb calls, TRBD1, cannot be checked with no DNA. The clonotype originates from a human donor with mild cognitive impairment. The sequenced material came from cerebrospinal fluid. The CDR3 here reads CASSSTPNRRDGYTF.